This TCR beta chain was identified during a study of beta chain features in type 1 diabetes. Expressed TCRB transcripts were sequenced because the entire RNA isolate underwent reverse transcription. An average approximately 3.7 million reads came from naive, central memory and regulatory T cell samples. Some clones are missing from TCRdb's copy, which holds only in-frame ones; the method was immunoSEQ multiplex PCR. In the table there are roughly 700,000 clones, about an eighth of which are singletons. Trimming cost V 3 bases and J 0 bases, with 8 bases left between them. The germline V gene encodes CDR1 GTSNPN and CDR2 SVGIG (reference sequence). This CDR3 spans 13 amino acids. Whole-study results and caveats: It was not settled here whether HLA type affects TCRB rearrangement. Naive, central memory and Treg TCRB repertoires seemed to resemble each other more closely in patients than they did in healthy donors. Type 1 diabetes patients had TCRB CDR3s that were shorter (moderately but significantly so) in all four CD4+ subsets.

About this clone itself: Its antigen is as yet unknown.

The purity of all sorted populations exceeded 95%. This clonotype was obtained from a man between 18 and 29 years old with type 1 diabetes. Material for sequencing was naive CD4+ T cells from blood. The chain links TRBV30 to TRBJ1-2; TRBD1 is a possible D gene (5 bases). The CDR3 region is CAWRLGPNYGYTF. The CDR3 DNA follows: TGTGCCTGGAGGCTGGGGCCTAACTATGGCTACACCTTC.